This passage covers 13 T cell receptor beta chains from one sample sequenced in a study of long-term antiretroviral therapy in people with HIV. At the survey level, the v3.0 immunoSEQ assay was run. Here immunoSEQ multiplex PCR was the method, and the copy in TCRdb shows in-frame clones only, minus some. The repertoire includes about 28,000 clones, roughly 92% of them detected once, and about 3.9% sits in the top ten. Material: unsorted PBMCs, obtained 3.1 years after starting antiretroviral therapy. These receptors were collected from a man between 18 and 29 years old with HIV.

For the CDR3, the DNA is TGTGCCAGCAGCTTAGTCGTCGGGGAGCTGTTTTTT. Protein sequence: CASSLVVGELFF. J is TRBJ2-2 and V is TRBV11-2; D gene unclear. V was clipped by 1 base and J by 7 bases, with 4 bases between them. In germline, CDR1 is SGHAT, CDR2 FQNNGV. CDR3 length equals 12 residues.

The J gene is TRBJ1-2, the V gene TRBV29-1, with D perhaps TRBD1 (5 bases). CDR3 length: 14 amino acids. Germline loops: CDR1 SQVTM, CDR2 ANQGSEA. V was trimmed by 7 bases and J by 0 bases, leaving 15 bases between them. The CDR3 region has the DNA TGCAGCGACACGGGGCTCCTTTCTAACTATGGCTACACCTTC. It translates to CSDTGLLSNYGYTF.

This clone occurred once. The V call is TRBV27, the J call TRBJ1-1; unclear D gene. The germline gives CDR1 MNHEY, CDR2 SMNVEV (reference sequence). CDR3 length equals 14 residues. Trimming left V 0 bases short and J 10 bases short, with 15 bases between. The CDR3 sequence is CASSLSGKKPPAFF. CDR3 sequence (DNA): TGTGCCAGCAGTTTATCGGGGAAGAAACCTCCAGCTTTCTTT.

This clone was seen just once. This sequence joins TRBV7-3 and TRBJ1-1; D is possibly TRBD1 (5 bases). The CDR3 loop spans 13 amino acids. Deletions cut 5 bases from V and 6 bases from J, with 13 bases between. CDR1 and CDR2 (germline): SGHTA, FQGTGA. For the CDR3, the DNA is TGTGCCAGCAGCAACTTCCCGGGGGCTGAAGCTTTCTTT. It translates to CASSNFPGAEAFF.

This chain connects TRBV9 to TRBJ1-1; 7 bases line up with TRBD1. Germline values: CDR1 SGDLS, CDR2 YYNGEE. CDR3 size: 14 residues. With V trimmed by 4 bases and J by 4 bases, 7 bases remained unmatched. CDR3 amino acids: CASSQTQGGTEAFF. The CDR3, as DNA: TGTGCCAGCAGCCAAACCCAGGGGGGCACTGAAGCTTTCTTT.

This sequence joins TRBV5-4 and TRBJ2-1, with D unresolved. The V gene lost 2 bases and the J gene lost 6 bases, with 9 bases spanning the gap. Germline CDR1 and CDR2: SGHNT and YYREEE (reference sequence). This CDR3 comprises 13 residues. CDR3 DNA sequence: TGTGCCAGCAGCTTTGGGCGGTCCAATGAGCAGTTCTTC. Its protein is CASSFGRSNEQFF.

The chain joins TRBV19 to TRBJ2-7; D call uncertain. V dropped 10 bases and J dropped 0 bases, with 16 bases sitting between them. The CDR3 has 14 residues. Looked up from germline, CDR1 is LNHDA and CDR2 is SQIVND (reference sequence). The DNA for the CDR3 is TGTGCCACCATGGTACGGGCGGACTCCTACGAGCAGTACTTC. This gives the protein CATMVRADSYEQYF.

This clone came up once. The identical CDR3 is also encoded by other nucleotide sequences in the sample. The chain joins TRBV4-3 to TRBJ1-5; no reliable D call. CDR3 length: 14 residues. The ends were cut back, 0 bases at V and 4 bases at J, with 7 bases in the middle. CDR1 and CDR2 from the germline V gene are LGHNA and YSLEER. CDR3 protein: CASSQDRVNQPQHF. CDR3 nucleotides: TGCGCCAGCAGCCAAGATCGGGTAAATCAGCCCCAGCATTTT.

The chain recombines TRBV21-1 with TRBJ2-7; the table's D call TRBD1 went unverified against the DNA. TRBV21-1 is recorded as a pseudogene. The length of the CDR3 is 15 residues. The CDR3 DNA follows: TGTGCCAATGCACCCCGGGACAGGGAATCCTACGAGCAGTACTTC. Translated, it gives CANAPRDRESYEQYF.

The rearrangement links TRBV10-3 to TRBJ2-5; TRBD1 aligns across 10 bases. V lost 10 bases and J lost 2; bases outside the gene matches: 4. Germline V lookup: CDR1 ENHRY, CDR2 SYGVKD. The CDR3 spans 13 residues. CDR3 loop: CASGDRGQETQYF. In nucleotides, the CDR3 is TGTGCCAGCGGGGACAGGGGACAAGAGACCCAGTACTTC.

The chain employs TRBV4-3 and TRBJ2-1; 7 bases line up with TRBD2. V lost 1 base, J lost 0 bases, and 3 bases stayed unmatched. CDR1 and CDR2 from the germline V gene are LGHNA and YSLEER. The length of the CDR3 is 16 residues. The CDR3 nucleotides read TGCGCCAGCAGCCAAGGACTAGCCGACTCCTACAATGAGCAGTTCTTC. Amino acid sequence: CASSQGLADSYNEQFF.

This chain joins TRBV7-6 and TRBJ1-1; D perhaps matches TRBD1 (5 bases). Trimming stripped 5 bases from V and 3 bases from J, with 7 bases between. This CDR3 is 12 amino acids long. The germline V gene has CDR1 SGHVS and CDR2 FNYEAQ. CDR3 DNA: TGTGCCAGCAGCCAGACAGACACTGAAGCTTTCTTT. This encodes CASSQTDTEAFF.

The gene calls are TRBV9 and TRBJ2-7, with 7 bases identical to TRBD2. Trimming at V came to 7 bases and at J to 0 bases, leaving 7 bases not matched to a gene. CDR1 and CDR2 from the germline V gene are SGDLS and YYNGEE. The CDR3 is made up of 14 amino acids. CDR3 DNA sequence: TGTGCCAGCGGCGGGGGACCCGACTCCTACGAGCAGTACTTC. This translates into CASGGGPDSYEQYF.